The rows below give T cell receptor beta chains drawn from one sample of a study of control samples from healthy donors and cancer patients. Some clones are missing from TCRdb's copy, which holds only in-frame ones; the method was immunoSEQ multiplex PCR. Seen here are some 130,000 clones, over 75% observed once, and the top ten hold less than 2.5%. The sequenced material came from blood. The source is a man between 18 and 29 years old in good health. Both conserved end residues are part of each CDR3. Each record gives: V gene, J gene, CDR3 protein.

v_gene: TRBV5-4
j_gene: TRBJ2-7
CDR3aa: CASSFFGQPTKKQYF

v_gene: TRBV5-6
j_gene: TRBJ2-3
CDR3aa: CASRFQTADSDTQYF

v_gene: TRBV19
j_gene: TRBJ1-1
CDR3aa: CASSLDRVVNTEAFF

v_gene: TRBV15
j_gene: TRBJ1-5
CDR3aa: CATSRTGDQPQHF

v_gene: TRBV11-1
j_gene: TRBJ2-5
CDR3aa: CASSSRWRETQYF

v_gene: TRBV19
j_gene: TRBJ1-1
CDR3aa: CASSPGGLGTSEAFF

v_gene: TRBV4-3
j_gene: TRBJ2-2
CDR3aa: CASSQEISGFTGELFF

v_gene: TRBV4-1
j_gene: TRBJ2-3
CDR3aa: CASSGVGRGSTDTQYF

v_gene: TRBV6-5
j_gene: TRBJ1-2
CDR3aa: CASSYRDRGTYGYTF

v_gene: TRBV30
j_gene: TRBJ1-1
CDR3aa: CAWSEGKTEAFF

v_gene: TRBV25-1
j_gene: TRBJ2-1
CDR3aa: CASRTQGADNEQFF

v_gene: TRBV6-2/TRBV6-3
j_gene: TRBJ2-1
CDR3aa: CASSETGGILYNEQFF

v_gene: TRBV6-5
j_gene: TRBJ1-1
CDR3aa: CASRGRGSTEAFF

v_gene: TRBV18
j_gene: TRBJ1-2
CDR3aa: CASSQGQNYGYTF

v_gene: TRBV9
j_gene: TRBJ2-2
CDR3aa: CASSVEIPGELFF

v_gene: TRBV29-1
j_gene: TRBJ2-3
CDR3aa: CSMGTGASLYF

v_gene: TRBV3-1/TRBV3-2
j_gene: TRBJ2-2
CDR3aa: CASSQEFVGVGELFF

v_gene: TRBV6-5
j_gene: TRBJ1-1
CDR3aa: CASSPPQGRAFF

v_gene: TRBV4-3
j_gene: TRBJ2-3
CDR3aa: CASSPGTDGTQYF

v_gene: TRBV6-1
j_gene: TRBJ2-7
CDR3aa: CASSEFSRQYSRDEQYF

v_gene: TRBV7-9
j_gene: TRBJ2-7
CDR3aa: CASGPGLDYYEQYF

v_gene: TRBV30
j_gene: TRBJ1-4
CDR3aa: CAWSGEAEKLFF

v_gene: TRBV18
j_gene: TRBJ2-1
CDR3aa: CASSPQQSNEQFF

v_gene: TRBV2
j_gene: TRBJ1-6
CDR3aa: CASTRGSNSPLHF

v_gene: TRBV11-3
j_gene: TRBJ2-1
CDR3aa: CASSLPWTSGRAYNEQFF

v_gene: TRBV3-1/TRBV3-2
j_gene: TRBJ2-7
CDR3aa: CASSLVAGGYYEQYF

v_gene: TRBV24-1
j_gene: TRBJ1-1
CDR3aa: CATSDPSGYAFF

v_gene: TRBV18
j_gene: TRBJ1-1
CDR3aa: CASSPEGGTEAFF

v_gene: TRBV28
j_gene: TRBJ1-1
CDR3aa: CASRRGATEAFF

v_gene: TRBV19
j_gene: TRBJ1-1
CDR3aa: CASSIGRNTEAFF

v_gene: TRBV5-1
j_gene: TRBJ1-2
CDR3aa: CASSLAPVDYGYTF

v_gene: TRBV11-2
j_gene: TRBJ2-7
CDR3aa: CASSSTSDLSGEQYF

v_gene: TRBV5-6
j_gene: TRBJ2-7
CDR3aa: CASSPGTGGYEQYF

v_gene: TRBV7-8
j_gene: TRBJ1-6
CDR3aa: CASSLDRGGYSPLHF

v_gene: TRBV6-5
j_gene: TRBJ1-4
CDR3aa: CASSYDSATNEKLFF

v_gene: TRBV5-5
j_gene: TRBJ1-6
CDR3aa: CASSAVYYNSPLHF

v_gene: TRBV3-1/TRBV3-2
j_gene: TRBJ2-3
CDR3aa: CASSQGYTDTQYF

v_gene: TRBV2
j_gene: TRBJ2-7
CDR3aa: CASGGRPRLEQYF

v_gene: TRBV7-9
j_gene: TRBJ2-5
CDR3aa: CASSQGPGETQYF

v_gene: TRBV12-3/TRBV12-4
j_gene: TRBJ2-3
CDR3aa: CASSLWGPDTQYF

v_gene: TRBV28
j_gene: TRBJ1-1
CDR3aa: CASISNTEAFF